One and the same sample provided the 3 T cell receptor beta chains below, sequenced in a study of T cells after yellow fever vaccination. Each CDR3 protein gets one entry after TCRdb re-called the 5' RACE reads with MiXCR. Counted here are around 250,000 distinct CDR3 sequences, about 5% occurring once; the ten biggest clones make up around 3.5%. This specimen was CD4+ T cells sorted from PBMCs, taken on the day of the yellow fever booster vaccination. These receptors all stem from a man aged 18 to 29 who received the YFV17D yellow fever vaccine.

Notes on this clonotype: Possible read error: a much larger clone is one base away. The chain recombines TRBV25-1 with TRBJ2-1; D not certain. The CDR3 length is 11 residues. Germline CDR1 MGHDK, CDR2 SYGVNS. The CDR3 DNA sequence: TGTGACAGCAGTGACGGCTATGAGCAGTTCTTC. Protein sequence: CDSSDGYEQFF.

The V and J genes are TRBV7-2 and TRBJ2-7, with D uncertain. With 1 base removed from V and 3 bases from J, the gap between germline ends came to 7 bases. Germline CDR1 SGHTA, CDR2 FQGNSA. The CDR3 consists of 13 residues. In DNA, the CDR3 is TGTGCCAGCAGCTTAGATCCAGTCTACGAGCAGTACGTC. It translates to CASSLDPVYEQYV.

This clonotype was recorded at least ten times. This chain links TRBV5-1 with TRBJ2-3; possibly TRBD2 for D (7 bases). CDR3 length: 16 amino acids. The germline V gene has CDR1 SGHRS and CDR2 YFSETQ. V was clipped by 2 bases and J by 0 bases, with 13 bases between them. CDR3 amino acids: CASSFRGGSSTDTQYF. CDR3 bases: TGCGCCAGCAGCTTCAGGGGAGGGAGTAGCACAGATACGCAGTATTTT.